This is a list of T cell receptor beta chains from one sample in a study of T-cell memory formation after mild COVID-19. TCRdb analysed the 5' RACE reads with MiXCR anew, one entry per CDR3 protein. The sample contains around 150,000 distinct CDR3 sequences, roughly 30% of which appear only once. The sequencing input was PBMCs or a T cell subset sorted from them (not recorded which). The receptors were gathered from an adult woman who had mild COVID-19 (a few samples of this study predate the infection). Cell type and time point are not known. The CDR3 runs from the conserved cysteine through the conserved F or W. Each record gives: clone size, V gene, J gene, D gene, CDR3 protein, CDR3 DNA. The D gene is left open where the match is weak. Size tells how often a clone was seen (once, few, many) or the class of an expanded clone, and some rows leave it out.

NA	TRBV7-9	TRBJ1-2	NA	CASVPETVLPTF	TGTGCCTCTGTCCCCGAGACAGTCCTGCCCACCTTC
few	TRBV7-2	TRBJ2-3	NA	CASSRTGTQYF	TGTGCCAGCAGCCGAACTGGGACGCAGTATTTT
NA	TRBV12-3/TRBV12-4	TRBJ1-2	NA	CASTVHRPF	TGTGCCAGCACCGTCCATCGACCATTC
few	TRBV27	TRBJ2-2	NA	CASSLWRGGELFF	TGTGCCAGCAGTTTATGGCGGGGCGGGGAGCTGTTTTTT
few	TRBV6-2/TRBV6-3	TRBJ1-5	NA	CASEVPGQPQHF	TGTGCCAGCGAAGTGCCGGGACAGCCCCAGCATTTT
NA	TRBV11-2	TRBJ2-5	TRBD2	CASVGLAEGTQYF	TGTGCCAGCGTGGGCCTAGCGGAGGGGACCCAGTACTTC
NA	TRBV25-1	TRBJ2-2	NA	CASSDRGPWPGELFF	TGTGCCAGCAGTGATCGGGGACCGTGGCCTGGGGAGCTGTTTTTT
NA	TRBV19	TRBJ1-2	NA	CASLRTGAGDGYTF	TGTGCCAGCCTCAGGACGGGGGCGGGTGATGGCTACACCTTC
NA	TRBV9	TRBJ1-1	NA	CASSVGPAAEAFF	TGTGCCAGCAGCGTAGGGCCCGCGGCTGAAGCTTTCTTT
few	TRBV29-1	TRBJ2-1	TRBD2	CSAVAGTSGNEQFF	TGCAGCGCCGTCGCTGGGACTAGCGGCAATGAGCAGTTCTTC
NA	TRBV7-9	TRBJ2-7	TRBD2	CASTYLLAGSYEQYF	TGTGCCAGCACCTACCTACTAGCGGGGTCCTACGAGCAGTACTTC
few	TRBV29-1	TRBJ2-5	TRBD1	CSVGDRVGETQYF	TGCAGCGTTGGAGACAGGGTCGGGGAGACCCAGTACTTC
NA	TRBV19	TRBJ2-1	NA	CASSYSSGSSYNEQFF	TGTGCCAGTAGCTACTCATCAGGGAGCTCCTACAATGAGCAGTTCTTC
NA	TRBV4-3	TRBJ2-5	NA	CASSQDWGRRETQYF	TGCGCCAGCAGCCAAGATTGGGGGAGGCGGGAGACCCAGTACTTC
NA	TRBV7-6	TRBJ1-1	NA	CASSPPGGTEAFF	TGTGCCAGCAGCCCGCCGGGCGGCACTGAAGCTTTCTTT
NA	TRBV12-3/TRBV12-4	TRBJ2-2	TRBD2	CASSSRRLAGGVTGELFF	TGTGCCAGCAGTTCCCGACGCCTAGCGGGTGGAGTCACCGGGGAGCTGTTTTTT
few	TRBV5-1	TRBJ2-3	NA	CASSLAESLDTQYF	TGCGCCAGCAGCTTGGCCGAGAGTCTGGATACGCAGTATTTT
NA	TRBV25-1	TRBJ2-7	NA	CASSESSYEQYF	TGTGCCAGCAGTGAATCCAGCTACGAGCAGTACTTC
few	TRBV7-2	TRBJ2-2	NA	CASGTYTGELFF	TGTGCCAGCGGGACCTACACCGGGGAGCTGTTTTTT
few	TRBV7-8	TRBJ2-7	NA	CASSLAGEFYEQYF	TGTGCCAGCAGCTTAGCGGGGGAATTCTACGAGCAGTACTTC
NA	TRBV7-6	TRBJ1-3	TRBD1	CASSRDSHSGNTIYF	TGTGCCAGCAGCCGGGACAGCCACTCTGGAAACACCATATATTTT
NA	TRBV7-9	TRBJ2-3	TRBD2	CASSSPSGVRTDTQYF	TGTGCCAGCAGCTCGCCTAGCGGGGTTCGCACAGATACGCAGTATTTT
many	TRBV3-1	TRBJ2-3	NA	CASSQADILNTQYF	TGTGCCAGCAGCCAAGCCGACATCTTGAATACGCAGTATTTT
NA	TRBV15	TRBJ2-1	NA	CATSETPDRNNEQFF	TGTGCCACCAGCGAAACCCCGGACAGAAACAATGAGCAGTTCTTC
once	TRBV9	TRBJ2-3	NA	CASSATGLVLDTQYF	TGTGCCAGCAGCGCGACGGGACTGGTTTTGGATACGCAGTATTTT
few	TRBV5-5	TRBJ2-2	TRBD1	CASSHSPDRGETGELFF	TGTGCCAGCAGCCATTCCCCCGACAGGGGTGAGACCGGGGAGCTGTTTTTT